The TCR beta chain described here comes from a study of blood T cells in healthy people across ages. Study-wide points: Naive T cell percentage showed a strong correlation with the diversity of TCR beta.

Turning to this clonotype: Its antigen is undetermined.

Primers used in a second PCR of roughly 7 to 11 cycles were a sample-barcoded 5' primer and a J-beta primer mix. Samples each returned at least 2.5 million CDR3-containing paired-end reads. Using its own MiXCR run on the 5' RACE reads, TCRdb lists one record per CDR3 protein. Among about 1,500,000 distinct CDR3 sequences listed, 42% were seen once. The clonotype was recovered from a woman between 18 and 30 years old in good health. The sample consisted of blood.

CDR3 protein: CASSERGLGGYTF. DNA for the CDR3: TGTGCCAGCAGTGAAAGAGGGCTGGGAGGCTACACCTTC. The genes are TRBV6-1 and TRBJ1-2; D is unresolved. CDR3 length equals 13 residues. Germline V lookup: CDR1 MNHNS, CDR2 SASEGT. With 2 bases removed from V and 8 bases from J, the gap between germline ends came to 12 bases.